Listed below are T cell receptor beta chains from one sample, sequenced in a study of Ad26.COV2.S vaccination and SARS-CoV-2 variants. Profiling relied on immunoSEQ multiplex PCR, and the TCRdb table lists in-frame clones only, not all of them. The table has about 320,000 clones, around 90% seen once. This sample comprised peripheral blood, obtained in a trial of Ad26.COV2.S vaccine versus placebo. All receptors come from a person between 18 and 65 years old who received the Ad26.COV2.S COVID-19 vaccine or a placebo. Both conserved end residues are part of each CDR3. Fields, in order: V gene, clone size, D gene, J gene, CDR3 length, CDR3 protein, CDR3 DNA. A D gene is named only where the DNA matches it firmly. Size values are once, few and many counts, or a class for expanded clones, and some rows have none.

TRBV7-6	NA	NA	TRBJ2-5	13	CASSLSFQETQYF	TGTGCCAGCAGCTTATCCTTCCAAGAGACCCAGTACTTC
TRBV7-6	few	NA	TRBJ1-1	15	CASSLSIGVATEAFF	TGTGCCAGCAGCTTAAGTATTGGTGTGGCCACTGAAGCTTTCTTT
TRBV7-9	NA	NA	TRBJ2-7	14	CASSLAGGTYEQYF	TGTGCCAGCAGCTTAGCTGGCGGGACCTACGAGCAGTACTTC
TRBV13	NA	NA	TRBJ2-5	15	CASSSRSGLQETQYF	TGTGCCAGCAGCTCCCGTTCAGGGCTTCAAGAGACCCAGTACTTC
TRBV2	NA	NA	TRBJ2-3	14	CASSEGPTTDTQYF	TGTGCCAGCAGTGAGGGTCCTACCACAGATACGCAGTATTTT
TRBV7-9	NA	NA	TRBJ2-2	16	CASSPDRGSNTGELFF	TGTGCCAGCAGCCCCGACCGAGGGTCGAACACCGGGGAGCTGTTTTTT
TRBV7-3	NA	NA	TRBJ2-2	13	CASSSLNTGELFF	TGTGCCAGCAGCTCCCTCAACACCGGGGAGCTGTTTTTT
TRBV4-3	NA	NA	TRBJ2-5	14	CASSQVKREETQYF	TGCGCCAGCAGCCAAGTTAAGAGAGAAGAGACCCAGTACTTC
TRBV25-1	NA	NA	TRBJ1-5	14	CASSTGQSGQPQHF	TGTGCCAGCAGCACCGGACAGTCAGGGCAGCCCCAGCATTTT
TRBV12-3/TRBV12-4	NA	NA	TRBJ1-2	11	CASHTSRGYTF	TGTGCCAGCCACACCTCTAGGGGCTACACCTTC
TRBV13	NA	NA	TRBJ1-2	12	CASSGGVYGYTF	TGTGCCAGCAGCGGCGGGGTTTACGGCTACACCTTC
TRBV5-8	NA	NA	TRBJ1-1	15	CASSAGRTDDTEAFF	TGTGCCAGCAGCGCTGGTAGGACGGACGATACTGAAGCTTTCTTT
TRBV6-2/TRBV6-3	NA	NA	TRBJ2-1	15	CASSYTQSGAGVQFF	TGTGCCAGCAGTTACACCCAATCAGGGGCCGGGGTACAGTTCTTC
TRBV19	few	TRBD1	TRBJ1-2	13	CASSRQGSHGYTF	TGTGCCAGTAGTAGACAGGGAAGTCATGGCTACACCTTC
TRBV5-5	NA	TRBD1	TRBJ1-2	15	CASSPDRVSLRGYTF	TGTGCCAGCAGCCCTGACAGGGTTTCGTTACGTGGCTACACCTTC
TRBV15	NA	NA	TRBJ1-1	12	CATSREAGRAFF	TGTGCCACCAGCAGAGAGGCCGGGAGAGCTTTCTTT
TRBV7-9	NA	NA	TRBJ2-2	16	CASSYQPWGRSGELFF	TGTGCCAGCAGCTACCAACCCTGGGGGCGCAGCGGGGAGCTGTTTTTT
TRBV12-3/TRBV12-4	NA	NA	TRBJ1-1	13	CASSPRGNTEAFF	TGTGCCAGCAGTCCCAGGGGCAACACTGAAGCTTTCTTT
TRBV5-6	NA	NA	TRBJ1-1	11	CASSFRTEAFF	TGTGCCAGCAGCTTTCGTACTGAAGCTTTCTTT
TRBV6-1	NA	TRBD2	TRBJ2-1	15	CASSEGLAGVDEQFF	TGTGCCAGCAGTGAGGGACTAGCGGGAGTCGATGAGCAGTTCTTC
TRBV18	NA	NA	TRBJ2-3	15	CASSPTTASTDTQYF	TGTGCCAGCTCACCAACGACAGCTAGCACAGATACGCAGTATTTT
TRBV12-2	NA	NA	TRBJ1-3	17	CASRLSWGVRTGNTIYF	TGTGCAAGTCGCTTAAGTTGGGGGGTACGGACTGGAAACACCATATATTTT
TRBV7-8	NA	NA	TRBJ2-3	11	CASTEGDTQYF	TGTGCCAGCACCGAGGGGGATACGCAGTATTTT
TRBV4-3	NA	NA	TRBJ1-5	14	CASSQELGSQPQHF	TGCGCCAGCAGCCAAGAATTAGGGAGCCAGCCCCAGCATTTT
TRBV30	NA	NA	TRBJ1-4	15	CAWSVNFGLSEKLFF	TGTGCCTGGAGTGTAAATTTTGGACTGTCTGAAAAACTGTTTTTT
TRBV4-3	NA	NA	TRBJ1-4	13	CASSHLRGEKLFF	TGCGCCAGCAGCCACCTGAGGGGGGAAAAACTGTTTTTT
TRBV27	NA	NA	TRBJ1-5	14	CASSFVAGNQPQHF	TGTGCCAGCAGTTTTGTGGCGGGCAATCAGCCCCAGCATTTT